Here is one T cell receptor (beta chain) with its context. The CDR3 has 9 residues. V gave up 8 bases and J gave up 11 bases; unmatched junction bases: 2. The V gene's germline CDR1 is SNHLY and CDR2 FYNNEI. TCRdb keeps only in-frame clones here, not all; method: immunoSEQ multiplex PCR. The table has 60,000 to 65,000 clones, 80% to 90% seen once. These data originate in a study of blood T cell repertoires in COVID-19. The TCR originated in an older woman with acute or convalescent COVID-19. Sequencing was carried out using peripheral blood. The rearrangement joins TRBV2 to TRBJ2-5; TRBD1 agrees at 7 bases. The chain's CDR3 is CASGDRQYF. The CDR3 coding sequence is TGTGCCAGCGGGGACAGACAGTACTTC.